Below are 4 T cell receptor beta chains sequenced from a single sample in a study of T cell changes during pregnancy in multiple sclerosis. Libraries were prepared by immunoSEQ multiplex PCR; TCRdb keeps only in-frame clonotypes and omits some of them. The sample consists of 40,000 to 55,000 clones, about nine tenths of them appearing once. Sample: peripheral blood, taken in the second trimester of pregnancy. Receptors were obtained from a female donor in good health, enrolled as a control in a pregnancy study.

This chain links TRBV9 with TRBJ2-3, with 7 bases fitting TRBD1. The CDR3 consists of 14 residues. Germline CDR1 SGDLS, CDR2 YYNGEE. V gave up 3 bases and J gave up 5 bases; unmatched junction bases: 6. CDR3 nucleotides: TGTGCCAGCAGCGCCCGACAGGGTGAAGATACGCAGTATTTT. It specifies CASSARQGEDTQYF.

The genes are TRBV7-9 and TRBJ2-7; perhaps TRBD2 as D (5 bases). V was trimmed by 5 bases and J by 10 bases, leaving 15 bases between them. This CDR3 spans 12 amino acids. Germline lookup yields CDR1 SEHNR and CDR2 FQNEAQ (reference sequence). CDR3 nucleotide sequence: TGTGCCAGCAGCCCCGGGATCCTAGATCAGTACTTC. Encoded protein: CASSPGILDQYF. The whole variable domain, filled in from reference TRBV7-9 and TRBJ2-7, reads DTGVSQNPRHKITKRGQNVTFRCDPISEHNRLYWYRQTLGQGPEFLTYFQNEAQLEKSRLLSDRFSAERPKGSFSTLEIQRTEQGDSAMYLCASSPGILDQYFGPGTRLTVT.

The chain has TRBV27 and TRBJ2-7; D call uncertain. This CDR3 region has 12 residues. The V gene lost 4 bases and the J gene lost 5 bases, with 9 bases spanning the gap. The germline gives CDR1 MNHEY, CDR2 SMNVEV (reference sequence). CDR3 nucleotide sequence: TGTGCCAGCAGTTCGTTTCGTAACGAGCAGTACTTC. Protein sequence: CASSSFRNEQYF.

The chain is built from TRBV4-2 and TRBJ2-2; D remains ambiguous. The CDR3 is made up of 15 amino acids. In germline, CDR1 is LGHNA, CDR2 YNFKEQ. Trimming cost V 1 base and J 1 base, with 7 bases left between them. In nucleotides, the CDR3 is TGTGCCAGCAGCCAAGGTTCCCTGAACACCGGGGAGCTGTTTTTT. It yields the protein CASSQGSLNTGELFF.